This passage covers 26 T cell receptor beta chains from one sample sequenced in a study of T-cell reconstitution after alpha-beta-depleted transplantation in children. TCRbeta library preparation incorporated unique molecular identifiers. TCRdb recomputed calls from the PCR reads with MiXCR, one row per CDR3 protein. Of under 50,000 distinct CDR3 sequences detected, roughly half appear once; the ten largest clones hold more than 30%. The starting material was peripheral blood, obtained before TCRalphabeta/CD19-depleted stem cell transplant. These TCRs come from a boy younger than two with SCID, due to receive a stem cell transplant.

The CDR3 DNA sequence: TGTGCCAGCAGCTCTCGGGGGGTCTGGGGGGAAGCTTTCTTT. Protein product: CASSSRGVWGEAFF. This chain joins TRBV7-2 and TRBJ1-1, with a possible D match to TRBD1 (5 bases). V shed 4 bases and J shed 8 bases, with 17 bases lying between them. CDR1 and CDR2 (germline): SGHTA, FQGNSA. The CDR3 is 14 residues long.

This clonotype was seen only once. This chain links TRBV20-1 with TRBJ1-5; 10 nucleotides align to TRBD1. Germline CDR1 DFQATT, CDR2 SNEGSKA (reference sequence). The ends lost 6 bases at V and 6 bases at J; junction bases unmatched: 11. The CDR3 has 15 amino acids. The CDR3 sequence is CSAFPGTGDGQPQHF. CDR3 bases: TGCAGTGCCTTTCCCGGGACAGGGGACGGTCAGCCCCAGCATTTT.

Written as DNA, the CDR3 is TGTGCCAGCAGTTTATACGACAGGGCTGAGACCCAGTACTTC. Protein: CASSLYDRAETQYF. The J gene is TRBJ2-5, the V gene TRBV27, with TRBD1 matching 7 bases. The J segment lost 5 bases and the V segment lost 1 base, leaving 4 bases of the junction unmatched. The CDR3 sequence is 14 residues long. Germline CDR1 MNHEY, CDR2 SMNVEV (reference sequence).

This clonotype came up a few times. The chain couples TRBV10-3 to TRBJ2-1, with D perhaps matching TRBD2 (6 bases). Trimming removed 4 bases from V and 6 bases from J, with 16 bases in between. CDR3 length equals 15 residues. The germline gives CDR1 ENHRY, CDR2 SYGVKD. The CDR3, as DNA: TGTGCCATCAGTGGTCTGCGGGGAGAGACCAATGAGCAGTTCTTC. Amino acids: CAISGLRGETNEQFF.

This chain joins TRBV20-1 and TRBJ1-5; 7 bases are a match to TRBD1. The CDR3 loop spans 13 amino acids. The trim removed 5 bases at V and 6 bases at J, leaving 7 bases unmatched. Germline CDR1 and CDR2: DFQATT and SNEGSKA (reference sequence). CDR3 sequence: CSALRQGGQPQHF. The DNA for the CDR3 is TGCAGTGCTCTACGACAGGGTGGTCAGCCCCAGCATTTT.

This clonotype was detected only once. The genes are TRBV20-1 and TRBJ2-2; 11 bases fit TRBD2. J gave up 5 bases and V 1 base, and 0 bases lay outside the gene matches. The germline V gene encodes CDR1 DFQATT and CDR2 SNEGSKA (reference sequence). The CDR3 consists of 14 residues. This CDR3 is CSARGLAGTGELFF. The CDR3 bases are TGCAGTGCTAGAGGACTAGCGGGGACCGGGGAGCTGTTTTTT.

The chain carries TRBV29-1 and TRBJ1-2; D gene uncertain. The CDR3 covers 11 residues. Trimming cost V 8 bases and J 6 bases, with 13 bases left between them. Germline values: CDR1 SQVTM, CDR2 ANQGSEA. DNA of the CDR3: TGCAGCTCTAGGGCCGCCGATGGCTACACCTTC. Translating it yields CSSRAADGYTF.

In its sample, this clonotype was seen a few times. The V gene is TRBV20-1, the J gene TRBJ2-5, with 8 bases matching TRBD1. CDR1 is DFQATT and CDR2 is SNEGSKA in the germline V gene (reference sequence). This CDR3 comprises 16 residues. The V and J ends lost 0 bases and 5 bases, in that order; junction bases with no gene match: 11. CDR3 sequence: CSARDLFRGQGETQYF. The CDR3 bases are TGCAGTGCTAGAGATTTGTTCAGGGGGCAGGGGGAGACCCAGTACTTC.

The chain is built from TRBV15 and TRBJ2-1; 7 nucleotides line up with TRBD1. The germline V gene has CDR1 LNHNV and CDR2 YYDKDF (reference sequence). This CDR3 has 13 amino acids. The V segment lost 8 bases and the J segment 4 bases; nucleotides outside the gene matches: 5. CDR3 amino acids: CATGTENYNEQFF. The CDR3 DNA is TGTGCCACCGGGACAGAGAATTACAATGAGCAGTTCTTC.

This clonotype has a handful of counts. The J gene is TRBJ2-7, the V gene TRBV6-6; D not resolved. From germline, CDR1 is MNHNY and CDR2 SVGAGI (reference sequence). Trimming took off 4 bases at V and 5 bases at J, with 9 bases between the two ends. CDR3 size: 12 residues. The CDR3 DNA reads as TGTGCCAGCAGTTCCCCTAGTGACGAGCAGTACTTC. As protein: CASSSPSDEQYF.

This clonotype was seen ten or more times. The rearrangement joins TRBV4-1 to TRBJ1-1, with a weak D call TRBD1 (5 bases). The CDR3 sequence is 14 residues long. Germline loops: CDR1 MGHRA, CDR2 YSYEKL. V lost 10 bases to trimming and J lost 1 base, with 16 bases between them. The CDR3 DNA follows: TGCGCCAACATTCGGGGCGGCCGGAACACTGAAGCTTTCTTT. Protein product: CANIRGGRNTEAFF.

The chain recombines TRBV29-1 with TRBJ2-5; possibly TRBD1 or TRBD2 for D (5 bases each). From germline, CDR1 is SQVTM and CDR2 ANQGSEA. The length of the CDR3 is 12 residues. V lost 5 bases and J 5 bases, leaving 12 bases between the germline ends. The CDR3 reads CSVLPGRETQYF. The CDR3 region has the DNA TGCAGCGTTCTTCCGGGGCGGGAGACCCAGTACTTC.

V usage is TRBV20-1 and J usage is TRBJ2-6; 9 bases align to TRBD1. Germline V gene lookup returns CDR1 DFQATT and CDR2 SNEGSKA (reference sequence). Trimming took 0 bases from V and 0 from J; bases not matched to a gene: 3. There are 17 residues in the CDR3. The CDR3 loop reads CSARDLQGASGANVLTF. CDR3 coding DNA: TGCAGTGCTAGAGATTTACAGGGGGCCTCTGGGGCCAACGTCCTGACTTTC.

The chain is built from TRBV20-1 and TRBJ2-5; no definite D call. The ends were cut back, 0 bases at V and 5 bases at J, with 1 base in the middle. CDR3 length: 10 residues. Per the germline V gene, CDR1 is DFQATT and CDR2 is SNEGSKA (reference sequence). The chain's CDR3 is CSARDETQYF. CDR3 DNA: TGCAGTGCTAGAGATGAGACCCAGTACTTC.

This clonotype was seen more than once but under ten times. V usage is TRBV18 and J usage is TRBJ2-5; unclear D gene. Germline CDR1 reads KGHSH; CDR2 reads LQKENI. CDR3 length: 12 residues. V gave up 2 bases and J gave up 0 bases, with 1 base separating them. CDR3 bases: TGTGCCAGCTCACCATACCAAGAGACCCAGTACTTC. It translates to CASSPYQETQYF.

V gene TRBV5-8 combines with J gene TRBJ1-6, with 7 bases lining up with TRBD1. Trimming at V came to 4 bases and at J to 8 bases, leaving 6 bases not matched to a gene. Per the germline V gene, CDR1 is SGHTS and CDR2 is YDEGEE. The CDR3 sequence is 14 residues long. The CDR3 DNA follows: TGTGCCAGCAGCAGGAGGGGGCGAGATTCACCCCTCCACTTT. Its translation: CASSRRGRDSPLHF.

This chain uses TRBV12-3 or TRBV12-4 with TRBJ2-3, with D maybe TRBD2 (5 bases). V was clipped by 3 bases and J by 1 base, with 11 bases between them. The CDR3 sequence is 15 residues long. The CDR3 bases are TGTGCCAGCAGTTTTGCCGGTAGCGGCACAGATACGCAGTATTTT. Translating it yields CASSFAGSGTDTQYF.

This clonotype was seen a few times. This rearrangement joins TRBV12-3 or TRBV12-4 to TRBJ1-6; 7 positions agree with TRBD1. The CDR3 consists of 13 residues. The junction had 6 bases not matched to a gene; V was cut back by 9 bases and J by 7 bases. CDR3: CASDRAPNSPLHF. CDR3 nucleotides: TGTGCCAGTGACAGGGCGCCAAATTCACCCCTCCACTTT.

V and J are TRBV5-1 and TRBJ2-5; TRBD2 is a possible D gene (7 bases). Looked up from germline, CDR1 is SGHRS and CDR2 is YFSETQ. The CDR3 totals 15 residues. V lost 4 bases and J lost 5, with 18 bases in between. The CDR3 reads CASSPDRGARETQYF. CDR3 DNA: TGCGCCAGCAGCCCAGACCGGGGGGCCAGGGAGACCCAGTACTTC.

This chain connects TRBV11-2 to TRBJ2-5; 9 bases agree with TRBD2. The CDR3 consists of 17 residues. The germline CDR1 and CDR2 sequences are SGHAT and FQNNGV. The V segment lost 0 bases and the J segment 1 base; nucleotides outside the gene matches: 6. Here the CDR3 reads CASSLEGAGGFQETQYF. The DNA of the CDR3 is TGTGCCAGCAGCTTAGAGGGAGCGGGGGGTTTCCAAGAGACCCAGTACTTC.

The V gene is TRBV12-3 or TRBV12-4, the J gene TRBJ2-7; a weak D match, TRBD1 (6 bases). The ends were cut back, 5 bases at V and 12 bases at J, with 23 bases in the middle. This CDR3 spans 14 amino acids. The CDR3 here is CASSLGMGAGPGYF. DNA for the CDR3: TGTGCCAGCAGTCTCGGTATGGGGGCAGGTCCTGGGTACTTC.

The chain employs TRBV27 and TRBJ2-7; unclear D gene. In germline, CDR1 is MNHEY, CDR2 SMNVEV (reference sequence). The V gene lost 8 bases and the J gene lost 0 bases, with 11 bases spanning the gap. There are 13 residues in the CDR3. The CDR3 DNA is TGTGCCAGCCAAAATACCGGCTCCTACGAGCAGTACTTC. The encoded protein is CASQNTGSYEQYF.

This clonotype has only a few counts. This chain connects TRBV10-3 to TRBJ1-2; tentatively, D is TRBD1 (6 bases). With 8 bases removed from V and 6 bases from J, the gap between germline ends came to 19 bases. The length of the CDR3 is 14 residues. Germline lookup yields CDR1 ENHRY and CDR2 SYGVKD. Here the CDR3 DNA reads TGTGCCATCCTTTCGGGGGCAGGGCCAAATGGCTACACCTTC. It encodes CAILSGAGPNGYTF.

The chain uses TRBV20-1 and TRBJ1-2, with D possibly being TRBD1 (5 bases). Trimming left V 4 bases short and J 8 bases short, with 14 bases between. This CDR3 contains 12 residues. Per the germline V gene, CDR1 is DFQATT and CDR2 is SNEGSKA (reference sequence). CDR3 sequence reads: CSAITAGGGYTF. The CDR3 region has the DNA TGCAGTGCTATTACAGCGGGGGGAGGCTACACCTTC.

The chain has TRBV7-8 and TRBJ2-1; D is ambiguous. CDR1 is SGHVS and CDR2 is FQNEAQ in the germline V gene. The length of the CDR3 is 17 residues. Trimming left V 3 bases short and J 0 bases short, with 15 bases between. In DNA form, the CDR3 reads TGTGCCAGCAGCTTGGCGTCCGGCCGAAGCTCCTACAATGAGCAGTTCTTC. It specifies CASSLASGRSSYNEQFF. The complete variable domain, with remaining parts taken from reference TRBV7-8 and TRBJ2-1, reads GAGVSQSPRYKVAKRGQDVALRCDPISGHVSLFWYQQALGQGPEFLTYFQNEAQLDKSGLPSDRFFAERPEGSVSTLKIQRTQQEDSAVYLCASSLASGRSSYNEQFFGPGTRLTVL.

About this clonotype itself: One junction end disagrees with the germline gene, perhaps due to a read error. The genes are TRBV25-1 and TRBJ2-5; perhaps D is TRBD1 or TRBD2 (5 bases each). Germline V lookup: CDR1 MGHDK, CDR2 SYGVNS. The CDR3 is made up of 13 amino acids. The CDR3 region has the DNA TGTGCCAGCAGTCACGGGGACGGTGAGACCCCGTACTTC. Its protein is CASSHGDGETPYF.